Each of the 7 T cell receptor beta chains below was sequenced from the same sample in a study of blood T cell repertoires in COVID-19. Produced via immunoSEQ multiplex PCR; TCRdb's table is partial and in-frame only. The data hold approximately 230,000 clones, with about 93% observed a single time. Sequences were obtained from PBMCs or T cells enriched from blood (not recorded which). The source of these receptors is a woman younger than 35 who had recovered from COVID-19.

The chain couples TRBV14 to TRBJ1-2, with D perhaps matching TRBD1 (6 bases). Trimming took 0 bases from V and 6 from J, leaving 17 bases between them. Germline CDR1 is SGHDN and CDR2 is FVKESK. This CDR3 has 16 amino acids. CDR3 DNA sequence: TGTGCCAGCAGCCAAGAACAGCTCAGGGGACGGGATGGCTACACCTTC. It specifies CASSQEQLRGRDGYTF.

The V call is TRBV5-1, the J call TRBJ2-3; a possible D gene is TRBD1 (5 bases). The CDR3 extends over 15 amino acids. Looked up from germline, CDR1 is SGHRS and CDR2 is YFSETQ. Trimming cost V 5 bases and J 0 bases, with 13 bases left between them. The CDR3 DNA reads TGCGCCAGCAGTTCGGACATATCTAGCACAGATACGCAGTATTTT. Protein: CASSSDISSTDTQYF.

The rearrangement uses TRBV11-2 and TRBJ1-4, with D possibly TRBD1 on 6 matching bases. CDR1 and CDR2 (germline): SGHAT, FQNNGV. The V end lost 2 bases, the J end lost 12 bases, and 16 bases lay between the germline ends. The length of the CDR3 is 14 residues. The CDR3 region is CASSLSSGDSELFF. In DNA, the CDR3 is TGTGCCAGCAGCTTATCCTCAGGGGATTCGGAACTGTTTTTT.

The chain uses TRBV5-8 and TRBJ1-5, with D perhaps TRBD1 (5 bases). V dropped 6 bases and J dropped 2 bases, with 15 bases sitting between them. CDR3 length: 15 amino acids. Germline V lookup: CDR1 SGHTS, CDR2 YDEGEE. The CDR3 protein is CASTQGFVGNQPQHF. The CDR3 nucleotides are TGTGCCAGCACCCAGGGATTCGTGGGCAATCAGCCCCAGCATTTT.

DNA of the CDR3: TGTGCCAGCAGCTTTAGCGGGGGGGCTGGAGATACGCAGTATTTT. Protein product: CASSFSGGAGDTQYF. The chain joins TRBV7-3 to TRBJ2-3; 11 bases line up with TRBD2. The length of the CDR3 is 15 residues. With 3 bases clipped from V and 5 bases from J, the junction kept 4 bases outside the gene matches. Germline CDR1 reads SGHTA; CDR2 reads FQGTGA.

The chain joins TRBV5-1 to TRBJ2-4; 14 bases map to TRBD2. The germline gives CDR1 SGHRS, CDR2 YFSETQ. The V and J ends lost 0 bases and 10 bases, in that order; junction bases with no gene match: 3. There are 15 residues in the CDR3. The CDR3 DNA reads TGCGCCAGCAGCTTGGCCGGGACTAGCGGGAGTATTCAGTACTTC. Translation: CASSLAGTSGSIQYF.

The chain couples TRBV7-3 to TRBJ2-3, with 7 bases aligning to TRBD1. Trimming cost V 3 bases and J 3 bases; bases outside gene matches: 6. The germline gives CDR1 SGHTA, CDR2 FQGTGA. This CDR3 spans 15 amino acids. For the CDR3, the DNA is TGTGCCAGCAGCTTCCGGACAGGAGGTACAGATACGCAGTATTTT. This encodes CASSFRTGGTDTQYF.